This T cell receptor (beta chain) appears in the sequencing data of a study of regulatory T cells in long-lasting Graves disease. Study results and limitations: The small sample size may have reduced accuracy.

Specified time point: newly diagnosed GD, antithyroid drugs for less than 3 months. Scientists built the TCR library using RNA that was extracted from PBMCs. iRepertoire HTBI primers and Arm-PCR of CDR3 regions built TCR beta libraries. In TCRdb, the multiplex PCR reads were re-called with MiXCR into one record per CDR3 protein. This sample yields 350,000 to 550,000 distinct CDR3 sequences, of which 16% are seen a single time; 23% belongs to the top ten. Germline CDR1 is MDHEN and CDR2 is SYDVKM. The CDR3 totals 14 residues. Trimming removed 3 bases at V and 10 bases at J, with 16 bases between. Comment on this clonotype: Antigen specificity is unknown. This may come from a read error, since a much larger clone is one base off.

These same records also appear under a second study, on T cells in Graves' hyperthyroidism and ophthalmopathy. That work contributes: The study used the HTBI primer set for a first-round RT-PCR of the TCR CDR3.

This sequence was found in a woman aged 18-30 years with Graves disease. The chain carries TRBV28 and TRBJ2-1, with D tentatively TRBD2 (6 bases). The source was peripheral blood mononuclear cells (PBMCs), collected at new diagnosis, from a patient treated with antithyroid drugs. The CDR3 is CASSFSGSAHEQFF. The CDR3 coding sequence is TGTGCCAGCAGTTTCTCCGGGAGCGCCCACGAGCAGTTCTTC.